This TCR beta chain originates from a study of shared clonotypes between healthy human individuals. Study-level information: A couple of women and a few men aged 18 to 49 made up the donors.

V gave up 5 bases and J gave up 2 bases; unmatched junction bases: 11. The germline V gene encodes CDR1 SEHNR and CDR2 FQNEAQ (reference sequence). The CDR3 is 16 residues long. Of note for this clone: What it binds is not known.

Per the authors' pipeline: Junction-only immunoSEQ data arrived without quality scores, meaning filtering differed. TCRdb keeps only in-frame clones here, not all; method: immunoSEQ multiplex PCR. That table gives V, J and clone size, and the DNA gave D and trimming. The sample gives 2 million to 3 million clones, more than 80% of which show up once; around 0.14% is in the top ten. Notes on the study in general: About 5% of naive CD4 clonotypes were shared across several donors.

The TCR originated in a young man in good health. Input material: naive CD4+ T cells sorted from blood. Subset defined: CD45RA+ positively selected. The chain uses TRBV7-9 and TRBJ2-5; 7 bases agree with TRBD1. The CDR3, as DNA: TGTGCCAGCAGCCTATTGACAGGGAATCTACAAGAGACCCAGTACTTC. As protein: CASSLLTGNLQETQYF.